These 25 T cell receptor beta chains were all obtained from the same sample, sequenced in a study of radiation and T cells in renal cell carcinoma. Some clones are missing from TCRdb's copy, which holds only in-frame ones; the method was immunoSEQ multiplex PCR. The sample has roughly 120,000 clones, approximately 78% seen once; the top ten hold 1.9%. Time point described: blood 2 weeks post-SBRT. Treatment given: 15 Gy SBRT to primary tumor, nephrectomy 4 weeks later. The sequencing used blood, collected from a patient whose treatment included radiotherapy and nephrectomy. Receptors were obtained from a woman aged 55-70 years with renal cell carcinoma.

This rearrangement joins TRBV7-2 to TRBJ1-5; 8 positions match TRBD1. The CDR3 extends over 15 amino acids. The trim removed 5 bases at V and 3 bases at J, leaving 6 bases unmatched. The germline V gene has CDR1 SGHTA and CDR2 FQGNSA. The CDR3 here is CASSPRTGPNQPQHF. CDR3 bases: TGTGCCAGCAGCCCAAGGACAGGGCCCAATCAGCCCCAGCATTTT. Based on the CDR3 plus reference TRBV7-2 and TRBJ1-5, the full variable domain is GAGVSQSPSNKVTEKGKDVELRCDPISGHTALYWYRQSLGQGLEFLIYFQGNSAPDKSGLPSDRFSAERTGGSVSTLTIQRTQQEDSAVYLCASSPRTGPNQPQHFGDGTRLSIL.

The V gene is TRBV6-6, the J gene TRBJ2-7; D is uncertain. This CDR3 is built from 10 residues. V lost 8 bases, J lost 6 bases, and 8 bases lay in between. CDR1 and CDR2 from the germline V gene are MNHNY and SVGAGI (reference sequence). In DNA, the CDR3 is TGTGCCAGCGGTAGTGGCGAGCAGTACTTC. Translation: CASGSGEQYF.

This chain joins TRBV9 and TRBJ2-5; perhaps D is TRBD1 or TRBD2 (5 bases each). The germline V gene encodes CDR1 SGDLS and CDR2 YYNGEE. This CDR3 comprises 15 residues. Trimming took 3 bases from V and 1 from J, leaving 13 bases between them. For the CDR3, the DNA is TGTGCCAGCAGCGCTGGGACCACGACCCAAGAGACCCAGTACTTC. Translation gives CASSAGTTTQETQYF.

The CDR3 is CASSEGASSPLHF. The CDR3 bases are TGTGCCAGCAGCGAGGGGGCCAGTTCACCCCTCCACTTT. This chain connects TRBV6-1 to TRBJ1-6; 7 bases match TRBD1. The CDR3 sequence is 13 residues long. The germline CDR1 and CDR2 sequences are MNHNS and SASEGT. Trimming removed 6 bases from V and 9 bases from J; junction bases left unmatched: 5.

This clone was detected only once. This sequence joins TRBV20-1 and TRBJ2-7; D remains unclear. This CDR3 contains 10 residues. V dropped 3 bases and J dropped 6 bases, with 6 bases sitting between them. Germline CDR1 is DFQATT and CDR2 is SNEGSKA (reference sequence). In DNA, the CDR3 is TGCAGTGCTAGTGTCACCGAGCAGTACTTC. Translated: CSASVTEQYF.

The gene calls are TRBV6-5 and TRBJ1-6, with D possibly being TRBD1 (5 bases). Trimming shortened V by 8 bases and J by 4 bases, and 12 bases separated the two germline ends. Per germline, CDR1 MNHEY and CDR2 SVGAGI. The CDR3 covers 14 residues. The CDR3 DNA sequence: TGTGCCAGCGGGGTCAGACAGTATAATTCACCCCTCCACTTT. It encodes CASGVRQYNSPLHF.

This chain joins TRBV2 and TRBJ2-1; perhaps D is TRBD1 or TRBD2 (5 bases each). V dropped 6 bases and J dropped 1 base, with 16 bases sitting between them. The CDR3 runs to 16 residues. Germline CDR1 SNHLY, CDR2 FYNNEI. The CDR3 is CASSVTPGRSYNEQFF. The CDR3 DNA is TGTGCCAGCAGCGTGACTCCGGGACGGTCCTACAATGAGCAGTTCTTC.

The genes are TRBV5-5 and TRBJ2-7; tentative D call: TRBD2 (5 bases). CDR1 and CDR2 (germline): SGHKS, YYEKEE (reference sequence). The V and J ends lost 2 bases and 0 bases respectively, with 9 bases between them. This CDR3 is 14 amino acids long. CDR3 protein: CASSFRENSYEQYF. In DNA, the CDR3 is TGTGCCAGCAGCTTTCGGGAAAACTCCTACGAGCAGTACTTC.

The chain is built from TRBV11-3 and TRBJ2-7, with D perhaps TRBD1 or TRBD2 (6 bases each). The CDR3 extends over 15 amino acids. From germline, CDR1 is SGHNT and CDR2 YENEEA. The V gene lost 0 bases and the J gene lost 0 bases, with 9 bases spanning the gap. Here the CDR3 reads CASSLEGGSSYEQYF. In DNA form, the CDR3 reads TGTGCCAGCAGCTTAGAAGGGGGGTCCTCCTACGAGCAGTACTTC.

This clone was counted a few times. The gene calls are TRBV30 and TRBJ1-1; D gene uncertain. Between the trimmed V and J ends, which lost 0 bases and 10 bases, there was a span of 12 bases. Germline V gene data show CDR1 as GTSNPN and CDR2 as SVGIG (reference sequence). CDR3 length: 12 residues. The DNA of the CDR3 is TGTGCCTGGAGTGTCCTCCGGCTAGGAGCTTTCTTT. This codes for CAWSVLRLGAFF.

The CDR3 nucleotides read TGTGCCAGCAGCGTAGGGACTCCCCTCCTCGGGTATGGCTACACCTTC. It specifies CASSVGTPLLGYGYTF. The chain couples TRBV9 to TRBJ1-2; no firm D call. Trimming removed 0 bases at V and 5 bases at J, with 17 bases between. Germline values: CDR1 SGDLS, CDR2 YYNGEE. This CDR3 is 16 amino acids long.

This chain links TRBV6-1 with TRBJ1-5; 7 bases align to TRBD1. CDR1 MNHNS and CDR2 SASEGT come from the germline V gene. J gave up 8 bases and V 4 bases, and 20 bases lay outside the gene matches. The CDR3 has 18 residues. In DNA, the CDR3 is TGTGCCAGCAGTGGAGGGAGGATGGACAGGTTCGAGGGGGAGCCCCAGCATTTT. It is translated as CASSGGRMDRFEGEPQHF.

The rearrangement links TRBV20-1 to TRBJ2-5; D remains ambiguous. The CDR3 is 10 residues long. The germline V gene encodes CDR1 DFQATT and CDR2 SNEGSKA (reference sequence). The CDR3 is CSGYQETQYF. The DNA of the CDR3 is TGCAGCGGATACCAAGAGACCCAGTACTTC.

The J gene is TRBJ1-2, the V gene TRBV28, with unresolved D. CDR1 is MDHEN, CDR2 SYDVKM, per germline. Trimming stripped 4 bases from V and 5 bases from J, with 14 bases between. This CDR3 is 14 amino acids long. The CDR3, as DNA: TGTGCCAGCAGTTACCCCGGGGAGCTTTATGGCTACACCTTC. This codes for CASSYPGELYGYTF.

V and J are TRBV29-1 and TRBJ1-2, with D unresolved. CDR1 is SQVTM, CDR2 ANQGSEA, per germline. The CDR3 has 11 residues. With 3 bases removed from V and 4 bases from J, the gap between germline ends came to 6 bases. For the CDR3, the DNA is TGCAGCGTTGACAGGAGCTATGGCTACACCTTC. Translation gives CSVDRSYGYTF. Based on the CDR3 plus reference TRBV29-1 and TRBJ1-2, the full variable domain is SAVISQKPSRDICQRGTSLTIQCQVDSQVTMMFWYRQQPGQSLTLIATANQGSEATYESGFVIDKFPISRPNLTFSTLTVSNMSPEDSSIYLCSVDRSYGYTFGSGTRLTVV.

The chain uses TRBV5-4 and TRBJ1-2; D unresolved. The CDR3 length is 16 residues. Deletions cut 3 bases from V and 2 bases from J, with 17 bases between. Germline assignment: CDR1 SGHNT and CDR2 YYREEE (reference sequence). The CDR3, as DNA: TGTGCCAGCAGCTCCGGCGGTGAGAAAGGGAACTATGGCTACACCTTC. It codes for CASSSGGEKGNYGYTF. Combining the CDR3 with reference TRBV5-4 and TRBJ1-2 gives the whole variable domain ETGVTQSPTHLIKTRGQQVTLRCSSQSGHNTVSWYQQALGQGPQFIFQYYREEENGRGNFPPRFSGLQFPNYSSELNVNALELDDSALYLCASSSGGEKGNYGYTFGSGTRLTVV.

The rearrangement uses TRBV7-9 and TRBJ2-7; D call uncertain. Trimming shortened V by 6 bases and J by 6 bases, and 12 bases separated the two germline ends. CDR1 is SEHNR, CDR2 FQNEAQ, per germline (reference sequence). CDR3 size: 12 residues. CDR3 coding DNA: TGTGCCAGCAGTCAAGACCCGCGCGAGCAGTACTTC. It codes for CASSQDPREQYF.

This clone appeared once. The genes are TRBV4-1 and TRBJ1-2, with 8 bases that match TRBD1. V shed 5 bases and J 1 base; nucleotides not matched to a gene: 15. CDR1 and CDR2 (germline): MGHRA, YSYEKL. The CDR3 is 18 residues long. This CDR3 is CASSNTPSRGPYNYGYTF. CDR3 bases: TGCGCCAGCAGCAATACTCCGAGCAGGGGGCCATATAACTATGGCTACACCTTC.

The rearrangement links TRBV5-1 to TRBJ1-5; TRBD1 agrees at 8 bases. V was pared by 4 bases and J by 6 bases, with 6 bases of the junction left unmatched. Germline-derived CDR1 and CDR2 are SGHRS and YFSETQ. The CDR3 loop spans 14 amino acids. The CDR3 coding sequence is TGCGCCAGCAGCATTGGAGGGACAGGTCAGCCCCAGCATTTT. It translates to CASSIGGTGQPQHF.

This clone turned up a few times. This chain connects TRBV4-1 to TRBJ1-1; D unclear. The CDR3 length is 15 residues. Between the trimmed V and J ends, which lost 0 bases and 0 bases, there was a span of 8 bases. The V gene's germline CDR1 is MGHRA and CDR2 YSYEKL. CDR3 loop: CASSQEASMNTEAFF. Here the CDR3 DNA reads TGCGCCAGCAGCCAAGAGGCCAGCATGAACACTGAAGCTTTCTTT.

V usage is TRBV2 and J usage is TRBJ2-5; tentative D call: TRBD1 (8 bases). The CDR3 spans 16 residues. The germline gives CDR1 SNHLY, CDR2 FYNNEI. V shed 6 bases and J shed 5 bases, with 22 bases lying between them. The CDR3 region is CASRAGTGGRVETQYF. In nucleotides, the CDR3 is TGTGCCAGCAGAGCCGGGACAGGAGGGAGGGTGGAGACCCAGTACTTC.

This rearrangement joins TRBV30 to TRBJ2-7, with 12 bases matching TRBD2. CDR1 GTSNPN and CDR2 SVGIG come from the germline V gene (reference sequence). There are 13 residues in the CDR3. V lost 0 bases and J lost 9; bases outside the gene matches: 3. The CDR3 here is CAWSVLAGGWQYF. Written as DNA, the CDR3 is TGTGCCTGGAGTGTACTAGCGGGGGGCTGGCAGTACTTC. Looking up the rest from reference TRBV30 and TRBJ2-7 gives the full variable domain: SQTIHQWPATLVQPVGSPLSLECTVEGTSNPNLYWYRQAAGRGLQLLFYSVGIGQISSEVPQNLSASRPQDRQFILSSKKLLLSDSGFYLCAWSVLAGGWQYFGPGTRLTVT.

This clone has just a few counts. The gene calls are TRBV9 and TRBJ2-7, with TRBD1 matching over 9 bases. CDR3 length: 15 residues. In germline, CDR1 is SGDLS, CDR2 YYNGEE. V lost 0 bases and J lost 4; bases outside the gene matches: 5. CDR3 DNA: TGTGCCAGCAGCGTAGGAGGGACAGGGCTTTACGAGCAGTACTTC. Amino acid sequence: CASSVGGTGLYEQYF.

The count of this clone is one. This chain joins TRBV5-1 and TRBJ2-7, with TRBD2 matching over 8 bases. After removal of 4 bases from V and 0 bases from J, the junction contained 9 bases not matched to a gene. Germline lookup yields CDR1 SGHRS and CDR2 YFSETQ. The CDR3 is made up of 16 amino acids. CDR3 bases: TGCGCCAGCAGCCCCGGGGGGGGACTGAGCTCCTACGAGCAGTACTTC. Encoded protein: CASSPGGGLSSYEQYF.

The chain employs TRBV10-3 and TRBJ2-7; no firm D call. The CDR3 is 13 amino acids. Germline-derived CDR1 and CDR2 are ENHRY and SYGVKD. V was cut by 1 base and J by 5 bases, with 9 bases left in between. The DNA of the CDR3 is TGTGCCATCAGTGAGTATAAAGAGAACGAGCAGTACTTC. Its protein product is CAISEYKENEQYF.